A selection of T cell receptor beta chains follows, all from one sample in a study of control samples from healthy donors and cancer patients. Sequenced by immunoSEQ multiplex PCR; TCRdb stores in-frame clones only, minus some. The sample consists of about 200,000 clones, roughly nine tenths of them appearing once. The sequenced material came from blood. Receptors were obtained from a man between 25 and 39 years old in good health. Each CDR3 is given with its conserved first and last residue. The D gene is left open where the match is weak. Size values are once, few and many counts, or a class for expanded clones, and some rows have none.

v_gene,j_gene,d_gene,abundance,CDR3nt,CDR3aa
TRBV7-9,TRBJ2-1,.,.,TGTGCCTCCTGGACCTCGGGGGCCGATACCTACAATGAGCAGTTCTTC,CASWTSGADTYNEQFF
TRBV5-1,TRBJ1-4,.,.,TGCGCCAGCAGCTTGGGACGGACGTCTAATGAAAAACTGTTTTTT,CASSLGRTSNEKLFF
TRBV25-1,TRBJ1-4,.,.,TGTGCCAGCAGTGAATATTTAAGGGGTGAAAAACTGTTTTTT,CASSEYLRGEKLFF
TRBV10-3,TRBJ2-3,TRBD1,.,TGTGCCATCAGTGAGTCGGAGGAGACAGGGTACACAGATACGCAGTATTTT,CAISESEETGYTDTQYF
TRBV12-3/TRBV12-4,TRBJ2-1,.,once,TGTGCCAGCAGACAGGGAAATGGCAATGAGCAGTTCTTC,CASRQGNGNEQFF
TRBV7-9,TRBJ1-4,.,.,TGTGCCAGCAGCCCAGGGTACGAAAAACTGTTTTTT,CASSPGYEKLFF
TRBV2,TRBJ1-5,.,.,TGTGCCAGCAGTTTAGGGGGGGGCGGCAATCAGCCCCAGCATTTT,CASSLGGGGNQPQHF
TRBV18,TRBJ2-1,.,.,TGTGCCAGCTCACCTTCCGCTAGCGCTTTGAATGAGCAGTTCTTC,CASSPSASALNEQFF
TRBV28,TRBJ1-2,TRBD1,.,TGTCCCCCCCGCCCCGGGGGGGGGCGGGACAGGGTGGATGGCTACACCTTC,CPPRPGGGRDRVDGYTF
TRBV5-1,TRBJ2-1,.,.,TGCGCCAGCAGGGCCCCGGGGGACTCCTACAATGAGCAGTTCTTC,CASRAPGDSYNEQFF
TRBV20-1,TRBJ2-2,.,.,TGCAGTGCTAGTCCCCCAGCGAACACCGGGGAGCTGTTTTTT,CSASPPANTGELFF
TRBV20-1,TRBJ2-3,.,once,TGCAGTGCTAGTTCCCTCCGGAGGGCTCACACAGATACGCAGTATTTT,CSASSLRRAHTDTQYF
TRBV7-2,TRBJ1-5,.,.,TGTGCCAGCAGCTTGGCAGGTGATCAGCCCCAGCATTTT,CASSLAGDQPQHF
TRBV7-9,TRBJ2-7,.,.,TGTGCCAGCAGCTTAGGGTCGTTGAGCTCCTACGAGCAGTACTTC,CASSLGSLSSYEQYF
TRBV2,TRBJ2-3,.,few,TGTGCCAGCAGGCTAGGGACCGTAACTACGCAGTATTTT,CASRLGTVTTQYF
TRBV10-2,TRBJ2-1,TRBD2,.,TGCGCCAGCAGTGTTCTGAACCCAAGCGGGGGGGCTGAAAATGAGCAGTTCTTC,CASSVLNPSGGAENEQFF
TRBV5-5,TRBJ2-3,TRBD1,.,TGTGCCAGCAGCTCCGGGACAGGGAGAATAGATACGCAGTATTTT,CASSSGTGRIDTQYF
TRBV4-2,TRBJ1-1,.,.,TGTGCCAGCAGCCAAGAGGGAGGTTACACTGAAGCTTTCTTT,CASSQEGGYTEAFF
TRBV19,TRBJ2-1,.,once,TGTGCCAGTAGTATCCCCGGACAGACAATCAAGTGGCAGTTCTTC,CASSIPGQTIKWQFF
TRBV10-3,TRBJ2-7,TRBD1,once,TGTGCCATCGAGGGACAGGGCCACGAGCAGTACTTC,CAIEGQGHEQYF
TRBV19,TRBJ2-2,TRBD1,.,TGTGCCAGTACCCCAGGGGGTTGGGACACCGGGGAGCTGTTTTTT,CASTPGGWDTGELFF
TRBV2,TRBJ1-5,TRBD1,.,TGTGCCAGCAGTTCCGGACAGGGATATCAGCCCCAGCATTTT,CASSSGQGYQPQHF
TRBV5-6,TRBJ1-2,TRBD1,.,TGTGCCAGCAGCTTGTGGACAGGGACCTATGGCTACACCTTC,CASSLWTGTYGYTF
TRBV10-3,TRBJ1-2,.,once,TGTGCCATCAGAGGGGGGTTCTATGGCTACACCTTC,CAIRGGFYGYTF
TRBV7-6,TRBJ1-2,TRBD1,.,TGTGCCAGCAGCTTATATTTGGGGACAGAAATGGGCTACACCTTC,CASSLYLGTEMGYTF
TRBV7-9,TRBJ2-6,.,few,TGTGCCAGCAGCTCCCAGGGTCTTGGGGCCAACGTCCTGACTTTC,CASSSQGLGANVLTF
TRBV19,TRBJ2-2,.,.,TGTGCCAGTAAAGAGCAACAGGGCGGCGGGGAGCTGTTTTTT,CASKEQQGGGELFF
TRBV5-1,TRBJ2-1,TRBD2,.,TGCGCCAGCAGCATGACTAGCGGGGTAATCAATGAGCAGTTCTTC,CASSMTSGVINEQFF
TRBV3-1/TRBV3-2,TRBJ1-1,.,.,TGTGCCAGCAGCCCGAAAGTAGGGCCAGGGGTTTCTTTCTTT,CASSPKVGPGVSFF
TRBV14,TRBJ1-2,.,.,TGTGCCAGCAGCCCTGACAGGTACCCCTATGGCTACACCTTC,CASSPDRYPYGYTF
TRBV2,TRBJ2-1,.,.,TGTGCCAGCACTCTAGCGGAGCAGTTCTTC,CASTLAEQFF
TRBV5-1,TRBJ2-7,.,.,TGCGCCAGCAGCTTAGAGTACAGCCAGGCAGGGAATCTCTACGAGCAGTACTTC,CASSLEYSQAGNLYEQYF
TRBV6-5,TRBJ2-2,.,.,TGTGTCACACTACGAGGTGGCAACACCGGGGAGCTGTTTTTT,CVTLRGGNTGELFF
TRBV5-4,TRBJ2-3,.,.,TGTGCCAGCAGCTTGCGGGGGCCGCCGGATACGCAGTATTTT,CASSLRGPPDTQYF
TRBV7-9,TRBJ1-2,TRBD1,.,TGTGCCAGCAGCTCTCTGACAGGGCAAAACTATGGCTACACCTTC,CASSSLTGQNYGYTF
TRBV11-2,TRBJ2-2,TRBD2,.,TGTGCCAGCAGATCCCCGGGACTATCCAAAACCGGGGAGCTGTTTTTT,CASRSPGLSKTGELFF
TRBV7-3,TRBJ1-2,TRBD1,.,TGTGCCAGCAGCCCGAGTCCGGGACAGGGGTCTGGCTACACCTTC,CASSPSPGQGSGYTF